The present TCR beta chain was sequenced within a study of shared clonotypes between healthy human individuals. Method: immunoSEQ multiplex PCR; TCRdb's copy keeps in-frame clones and lacks some. The data show approximately 1.4 million clones, approximately 98% seen once. CDR3 length: 13 amino acids. Germline CDR1 reads MDHEN; CDR2 reads SYDVKM. V was trimmed by 1 base and J by 7 bases, leaving 11 bases between them. The TCR originated in a man between 25 and 39 years old in good health. The sample comprised naive CD4+ T cells sorted from blood. Subset described: CD45RA+ positively selected. The gene calls are TRBV28 and TRBJ2-7; a possible D gene is TRBD1 (6 bases). The CDR3 loop reads CASSLLRGGEQYF. The CDR3 nucleotides are TGTGCCAGCAGTTTATTGAGAGGGGGAGAGCAGTACTTC.